The 10 T cell receptor beta chains given below trace back to one sample, sequenced in a study of CD8 T cells in Susac syndrome. RNA amounts of roughly 0.45 to 1 ug underwent reverse transcription with random hexamers. In TCRdb, the immunoSEQ multiplex PCR reads were re-called with MiXCR into one record per CDR3 protein. The table lists 180,000 or so distinct CDR3 sequences, just under 95% of them singletons. Sequenced input: CD4+ T cells from PBMCs. The receptors were gathered from a human donor in good health.

The genes are TRBV28 and TRBJ2-3; 9 bases are a match to TRBD1. With 6 bases clipped from V and 5 bases from J, the junction kept 6 bases outside the gene matches. Germline CDR1 MDHEN, CDR2 SYDVKM. This CDR3 is built from 14 residues. CDR3 residues: CASRTGGDGDTQYF. The CDR3 DNA sequence: TGTGCCAGCAGAACAGGGGGCGATGGAGATACGCAGTATTTT. The whole variable domain, filled in from reference TRBV28 and TRBJ2-3, reads DVKVTQSSRYLVKRTGEKVFLECVQDMDHENMFWYRQDPGLGLRLIYFSYDVKMKEKGDIPEGYSVSREKKERFSLILESASTNQTSMYLCASRTGGDGDTQYFGPGTRLTVL.

The rearrangement joins TRBV29-1 to TRBJ2-1; TRBD1 might be the D (5 bases). The CDR3 length is 12 residues. Germline CDR1 reads SQVTM; CDR2 reads ANQGSEA. Between the trimmed V and J ends, which lost 4 bases and 2 bases, there was a span of 6 bases. This CDR3 is CSVAGTYNEQFF. CDR3 DNA: TGCAGCGTTGCAGGGACCTACAATGAGCAGTTCTTC.

CDR3 sequence (DNA): TGTGCCAGTACCCGTATAGGACAGACCAATGAGCAGTTCTTC. Its translation: CASTRIGQTNEQFF. The V and J genes are TRBV19 and TRBJ2-1, with D maybe TRBD1 (6 bases). Germline CDR1 is LNHDA and CDR2 is SQIVND (reference sequence). V was shortened by 7 bases and J by 6 bases, with 16 bases between the two germline ends. There are 14 residues in the CDR3.

This rearrangement joins TRBV30 to TRBJ2-3; TRBD2 aligns across 9 bases. The CDR3 totals 12 residues. Germline V CDR1 and CDR2: GTSNPN, SVGIG (reference sequence). With V trimmed by 3 bases and J by 7 bases, 2 bases remained unmatched. CDR3 region: CAWRASGNTQYF. The CDR3 region has the DNA TGTGCCTGGAGGGCTAGCGGGAATACGCAGTATTTT.

This clonotype was seen more than once but under ten times. Here the CDR3 reads CASSVGTGRETQYF. CDR3 DNA sequence: TGTGCCAGCAGCGTAGGCACAGGAAGGGAGACCCAGTACTTC. The V call is TRBV9, the J call TRBJ2-5, with D possibly being TRBD1 (5 bases). Trimming removed 0 bases at V and 5 bases at J, with 11 bases between. Germline CDR1 reads SGDLS; CDR2 reads YYNGEE. The CDR3 spans 14 residues.

This clonotype was observed once. The chain links TRBV9 to TRBJ2-1; D ambiguous. This CDR3 has 13 residues. The ends were cut back, 0 bases at V and 6 bases at J, with 7 bases in the middle. Germline CDR1 SGDLS, CDR2 YYNGEE. This CDR3 reads CASSVGGTNEQFF. The CDR3 DNA reads as TGTGCCAGCAGCGTAGGGGGTACCAATGAGCAGTTCTTC. Filled out from reference TRBV9 and TRBJ2-1, the complete variable domain reads DSGVTQTPKHLITATGQRVTLRCSPRSGDLSVYWYQQSLDQGLQFLIQYYNGEERAKGNILERFSAQQFPDLHSELNLSSLELGDSALYFCASSVGGTNEQFFGPGTRLTVL.

The CDR3 region has the DNA TGCAGTGCTAGAGTGGCCAGGTCTTTCTATGGCTACACCTTC. Its protein product is CSARVARSFYGYTF. The chain has TRBV20-1 and TRBJ1-2; D call uncertain. The ends were cut back, 1 base at V and 4 bases at J, with 13 bases in the middle. The germline CDR1 and CDR2 sequences are DFQATT and SNEGSKA (reference sequence). This CDR3 has 14 residues.

The chain has TRBV20-1 and TRBJ2-2, with 7 bases that match TRBD2. Germline V gene data show CDR1 as DFQATT and CDR2 as SNEGSKA (reference sequence). The CDR3 length is 15 residues. V gave up 5 bases and J gave up 3 bases; unmatched junction bases: 9. This CDR3 reads CSAGGGLGDTGELFF. The CDR3 nucleotides read TGCAGTGCTGGGGGAGGACTAGGCGACACCGGGGAGCTGTTTTTT.

The gene calls are TRBV7-8 and TRBJ2-5; TRBD2 matches at 7 bases. Germline-derived CDR1 and CDR2 are SGHVS and FQNEAQ. This CDR3 region has 13 residues. With V trimmed by 5 bases and J by 6 bases, 6 bases remained unmatched. The CDR3, as DNA: TGTGCCAGCAGCCCGCCGGGACTAAAGACCCAGTACTTC. Protein product: CASSPPGLKTQYF.

This chain connects TRBV27 to TRBJ2-5; 9 nucleotides match TRBD2. V gave up 4 bases and J gave up 5 bases; unmatched junction bases: 5. The CDR3 is made up of 14 amino acids. Germline V gives CDR1 MNHEY, CDR2 SMNVEV (reference sequence). Here the CDR3 reads CASSSAGGLETQYF. DNA for the CDR3: TGTGCCAGCAGTTCGGCGGGGGGGCTGGAGACCCAGTACTTC.